This TCR beta chain came from a study of control samples from healthy donors and cancer patients. Germline CDR1 and CDR2: SGHDN and FVKESK. This CDR3 is 11 amino acids long. V was cut by 1 base and J by 7 bases, with 4 bases left in between. Libraries were prepared by immunoSEQ multiplex PCR; TCRdb keeps only in-frame clonotypes and omits some of them. The data contain about 160,000 clones, roughly 90% of them singletons. This receptor was obtained from a young man in good health. The rearrangement links TRBV14 to TRBJ1-1; D gene ambiguous. Source material: blood. The CDR3 nucleotides are TGTGCCAGCAGCCAAGGGGGTGAAGCTTTCTTT. Amino acids: CASSQGGEAFF.